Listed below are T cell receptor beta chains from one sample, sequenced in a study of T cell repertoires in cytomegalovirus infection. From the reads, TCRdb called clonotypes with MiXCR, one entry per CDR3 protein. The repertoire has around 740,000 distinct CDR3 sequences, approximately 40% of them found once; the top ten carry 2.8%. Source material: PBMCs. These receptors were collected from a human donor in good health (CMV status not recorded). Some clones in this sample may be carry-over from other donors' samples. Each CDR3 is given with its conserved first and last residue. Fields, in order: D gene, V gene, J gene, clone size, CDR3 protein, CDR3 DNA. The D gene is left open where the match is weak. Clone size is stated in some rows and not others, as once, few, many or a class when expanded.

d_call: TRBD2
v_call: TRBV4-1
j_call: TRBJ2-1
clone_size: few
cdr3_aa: CASSQERLAGADEQFF
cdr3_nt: TGCGCCAGCAGCCAAGAAAGACTAGCGGGAGCCGATGAGCAGTTCTTC

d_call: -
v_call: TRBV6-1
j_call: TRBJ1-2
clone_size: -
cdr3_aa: CASSLGIANYGYTF
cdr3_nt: TGTGCCAGCTCCCTCGGGATCGCTAACTATGGCTACACCTTC

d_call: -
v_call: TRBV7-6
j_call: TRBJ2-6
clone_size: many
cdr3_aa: CASTHSLQASGANVLTF
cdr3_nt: TGTGCCAGCACCCACTCCCTACAGGCCTCTGGGGCCAACGTCCTGACTTTC

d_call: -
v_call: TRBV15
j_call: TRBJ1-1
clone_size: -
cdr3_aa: CATSRDPVFRAMNTEAFF
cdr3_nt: TGTGCCACCAGCAGAGATCCTGTATTTCGGGCCATGAACACTGAAGCTTTCTTT

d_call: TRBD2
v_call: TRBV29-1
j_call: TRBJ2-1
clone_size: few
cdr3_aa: CSVAKGLAATRRNNEQFF
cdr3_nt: TGCAGCGTTGCCAAGGGACTAGCGGCCACTAGAAGAAACAATGAGCAGTTCTTC

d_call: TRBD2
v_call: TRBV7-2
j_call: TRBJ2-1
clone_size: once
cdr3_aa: CASSFVASGMDEQFF
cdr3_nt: TGTGCCAGCAGCTTTGTGGCTAGCGGGATGGATGAGCAGTTCTTC

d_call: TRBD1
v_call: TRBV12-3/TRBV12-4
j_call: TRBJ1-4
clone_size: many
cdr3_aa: CASSPRQGGHNEKLFF
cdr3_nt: TGTGCCAGCAGCCCTAGACAGGGAGGGCATAATGAAAAACTGTTTTTT

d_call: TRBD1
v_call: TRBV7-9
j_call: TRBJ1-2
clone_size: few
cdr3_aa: CASSFYRGRDYGYTF
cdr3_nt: TGTGCCAGCAGCTTTTACAGGGGGCGAGACTATGGCTACACCTTC

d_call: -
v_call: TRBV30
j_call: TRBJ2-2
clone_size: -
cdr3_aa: CAWNPASGKGNTGELFF
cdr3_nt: TGTGCCTGGAACCCGGCCAGTGGGAAGGGGAACACCGGGGAGCTGTTTTTT

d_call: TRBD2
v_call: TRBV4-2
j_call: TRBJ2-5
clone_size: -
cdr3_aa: CASSQDAERGTQETQYF
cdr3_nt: TGTGCCAGCAGCCAAGATGCGGAGCGGGGGACCCAAGAGACCCAGTACTTC

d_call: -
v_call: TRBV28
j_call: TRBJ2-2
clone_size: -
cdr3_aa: CASSLHGQNFGTGELFF
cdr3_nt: TGTGCCAGCAGTTTACACGGCCAGAACTTTGGCACCGGGGAGCTGTTTTTT

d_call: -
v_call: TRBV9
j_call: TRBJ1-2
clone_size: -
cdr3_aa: CASGSQQGHYGYTF
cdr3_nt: TGTGCCAGCGGCTCGCAACAAGGACACTATGGCTACACCTTC

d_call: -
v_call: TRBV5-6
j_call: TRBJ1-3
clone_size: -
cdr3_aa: CASSLGRSDYLGNTIYF
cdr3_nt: TGTGCCAGCAGCCTGGGACGCTCCGACTACCTTGGAAACACCATATATTTT

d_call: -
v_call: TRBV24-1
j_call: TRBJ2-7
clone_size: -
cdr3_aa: CATSDKGAYEQYF
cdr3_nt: TGTGCCACCAGTGATAAGGGGGCCTACGAGCAGTACTTC

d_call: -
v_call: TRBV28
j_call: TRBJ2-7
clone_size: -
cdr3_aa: CASKSVTTYEQYF
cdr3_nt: TGTGCCAGCAAGAGCGTGACTACCTACGAGCAGTACTTC

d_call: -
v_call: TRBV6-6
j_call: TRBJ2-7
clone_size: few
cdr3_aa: CASSYSRGLHSYEQYF
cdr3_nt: TGTGCCAGCAGTTACTCGAGGGGTCTCCACTCCTACGAGCAGTACTTC

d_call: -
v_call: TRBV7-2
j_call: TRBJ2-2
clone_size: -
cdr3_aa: CASSFPRVAPGELFF
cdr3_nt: TGTGCCAGCAGCTTTCCTAGAGTCGCCCCCGGGGAGCTGTTTTTT

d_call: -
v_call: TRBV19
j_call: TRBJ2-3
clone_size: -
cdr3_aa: CASSPRQRPEDTQYF
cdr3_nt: TGTGCCAGTAGTCCCAGACAGCGGCCGGAAGATACGCAGTATTTT

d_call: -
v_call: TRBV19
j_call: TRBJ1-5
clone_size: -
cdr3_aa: CASSMGGAYQPQHF
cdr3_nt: TGTGCCAGTAGTATGGGGGGGGCTTACCAGCCCCAGCATTTT

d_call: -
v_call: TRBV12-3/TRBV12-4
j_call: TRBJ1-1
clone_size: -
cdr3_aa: CASSFKGGDTEAFF
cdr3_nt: TGTGCCAGCAGTTTTAAGGGAGGGGATACTGAAGCTTTCTTT

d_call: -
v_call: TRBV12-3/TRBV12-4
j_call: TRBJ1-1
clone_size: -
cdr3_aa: CASSFGGEGNTEAFF
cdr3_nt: TGTGCCAGCAGTTTCGGGGGGGAAGGGAACACTGAAGCTTTCTTT

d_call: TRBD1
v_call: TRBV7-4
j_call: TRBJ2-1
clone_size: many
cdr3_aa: CASSPTGERHNEQFF
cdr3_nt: TGTGCCAGCAGTCCGACAGGGGAACGTCACAATGAGCAGTTCTTC